The 13 T cell receptor beta chains in this list originate from one sample, sequenced in a study of Ad26.COV2.S vaccination and SARS-CoV-2 variants. Treatment meaning: 15 to 20 received Ad26.COV2.S at low or high dose, single or two shots; several received placebo; per-sample allocation not given. On day 63 after the first injection, vaccine and placebo recipients gave samples. Using immunoSEQ multiplex PCR, the repertoire was profiled, and TCRdb retains in-frame clones only, with some absent. The table lists about 440,000 clones, roughly 89% of them singletons. Material: peripheral blood, obtained in a trial of Ad26.COV2.S vaccine versus placebo. These receptors all come from a person between 18 and 65 years old who received the Ad26.COV2.S COVID-19 vaccine or a placebo.

In DNA, the CDR3 is TGTGCCAGCAGCCAACTTCCCTCTCCAGAAGCTTTCTTT. Translation: CASSQLPSPEAFF. The chain recombines TRBV3-1 (or the pseudogene TRBV3-2) with TRBJ1-1; D not resolved. Germline V lookup: CDR1 LGHDT, CDR2 YNNKEL (reference sequence). The V gene lost 2 bases and the J gene lost 8 bases, with 12 bases spanning the gap. There are 13 residues in the CDR3.

This chain joins TRBV9 and TRBJ2-5, with TRBD2 matching 14 bases. Germline CDR1 reads SGDLS; CDR2 reads YYNGEE. The CDR3 totals 20 residues. J lost 2 bases, V lost 4 bases, and 16 bases had no gene match. For the CDR3, the DNA is TGTGCCAGCAGCCAACAACCAACCGGGACTAGCGGGAGTCAACAAGAGACCCAGTACTTC. This encodes CASSQQPTGTSGSQQETQYF.

CDR3: CATSRGTGLMNTEAFF. As DNA, the CDR3 is TGTGCCACCAGCAGAGGGACGGGATTGATGAACACTGAAGCTTTCTTT. This chain links TRBV15 with TRBJ1-1; D unresolved. The length of the CDR3 is 16 residues. Germline V gene lookup returns CDR1 LNHNV and CDR2 YYDKDF (reference sequence). Deletions cut 1 base from V and 0 bases from J, with 12 bases between.

V and J are TRBV7-2 and TRBJ2-2; TRBD2 might be the D (6 bases). Germline-derived CDR1 and CDR2 are SGHTA and FQGNSA. The V gene lost 5 bases and the J gene lost 0 bases, with 10 bases spanning the gap. The CDR3 consists of 15 residues. The CDR3 DNA sequence: TGTGCCAGCAGCCCATGGGACTCGAACACCGGGGAGCTGTTTTTT. This gives the protein CASSPWDSNTGELFF.

This clone was counted a few times. The gene calls are TRBV30 and TRBJ1-2; no reliable D call. The length of the CDR3 is 13 residues. The germline V gene encodes CDR1 GTSNPN and CDR2 SVGIG (reference sequence). V lost 3 bases to trimming and J lost 2 bases, with 10 bases between them. The CDR3 here is CAWRSPPNYGYTF. The DNA for the CDR3 is TGTGCCTGGAGATCCCCCCCCAACTATGGCTACACCTTC.

V usage is TRBV7-8 and J usage is TRBJ2-2; 10 nucleotides agree with TRBD1. This CDR3 contains 17 residues. Germline trimming cut 2 bases from V and 1 base from J; bases unmatched to any gene: 4. Germline CDR1 SGHVS, CDR2 FQNEAQ. CDR3: CASSLPGQGLNTGELFF. The CDR3, as DNA: TGTGCCAGCAGCTTACCGGGACAGGGGTTGAACACCGGGGAGCTGTTTTTT.

Turning to this clone: This specimen includes other DNA sequences encoding the same CDR3. Here the CDR3 reads CASSLRTGYGYTF. The CDR3 DNA sequence: TGTGCCAGCAGTTTAAGAACAGGTTATGGCTACACCTTC. This rearrangement joins TRBV28 to TRBJ1-2; D is perhaps TRBD1 (5 bases). Germline loops: CDR1 MDHEN, CDR2 SYDVKM. V lost 2 bases and J lost 5, with 9 bases in between. The CDR3 is made up of 13 amino acids.

With respect to this clone: One end of the junction is discordant with germline, which a read error may explain. The chain uses TRBV6-2 or TRBV6-3 and TRBJ2-1, with 15 bases aligning to TRBD2. In germline, CDR1 is MNHEY, CDR2 SVGEGT. This CDR3 region has 13 residues. Here the CDR3 reads CASSTGLAGGQVF. For the CDR3, the DNA is TGTGCCAGCAGCACAGGACTAGCGGGGGGGCAAGTCTTC.

This chain joins TRBV6-5 and TRBJ1-2, with 11 bases identical to TRBD1. Germline V CDR1 and CDR2: MNHEY, SVGAGI. The CDR3 contains 15 residues. Germline trimming cut 7 bases from V and 0 bases from J; bases unmatched to any gene: 4. The CDR3 DNA follows: TGTGCCAGCAAGGGACAGGGGGATGCTAACTATGGCTACACCTTC. This codes for CASKGQGDANYGYTF.

The V gene is TRBV15, the J gene TRBJ2-7; D is unclear. Germline V lookup: CDR1 LNHNV, CDR2 YYDKDF (reference sequence). The CDR3 is 12 residues long. V lost 2 bases and J 7 bases, leaving 9 bases between the germline ends. For the CDR3, the DNA is TGTGCCACCAGCAGACCTAAGGAAGAGCAGTACTTC. Translation gives CATSRPKEEQYF.

The chain combines TRBV5-1 with TRBJ2-7; TRBD1 is a possible D gene (5 bases). V lost 6 bases and J 0 bases, leaving 19 bases between the germline ends. The germline CDR1 and CDR2 sequences are SGHRS and YFSETQ. This CDR3 spans 16 amino acids. CDR3: CASNYGVQGSSYEQYF. The CDR3 DNA reads as TGCGCCAGCAACTATGGGGTCCAGGGCAGCTCCTACGAGCAGTACTTC.

The chain carries TRBV5-1 and TRBJ1-1; no clear D gene. Germline CDR1 reads SGHRS; CDR2 reads YFSETQ. V gave up 4 bases and J gave up 1 base, with 8 bases separating them. This CDR3 has 13 residues. CDR3 sequence (DNA): TGCGCCAGCAGCACGAACAGGAACACTGAAGCTTTCTTT. Translation gives CASSTNRNTEAFF. The full variable domain, its missing parts supplied by reference TRBV5-1 and TRBJ1-1, is KAGVTQTPRYLIKTRGQQVTLSCSPISGHRSVSWYQQTPGQGLQFLFEYFSETQRNKGNFPGRFSGRQFSNSRSEMNVSTLELGDSALYLCASSTNRNTEAFFGQGTRLTVV.

The rearrangement uses TRBV29-1 and TRBJ2-1; no clear D gene. This CDR3 is built from 16 residues. Germline V gene sequence: CDR1 SQVTM, CDR2 ANQGSEA. V shed 2 bases and J shed 2 bases, with 16 bases lying between them. CDR3 region: CSVEPRSDRTYNEQFF. DNA of the CDR3: TGCAGCGTTGAACCTCGATCGGACCGTACCTACAATGAGCAGTTCTTC.